This TCR beta chain was captured by sequencing in a study of cytomegalovirus exposure and HLA in healthy donors. A word on this clone: Antigen specificity is unknown.

60 Vbeta and 13 Jbeta primers were used in PCR. Only in-frame clones appear in the TCRdb table, and some are missing; sequencing was by immunoSEQ multiplex PCR. The sample yields 150,000 to 200,000 clones, roughly 85% seen once. Germline V gene data show CDR1 as MNHEY and CDR2 as SVGAGI. V was clipped by 0 bases and J by 3 bases; unmatched bases: 7. This CDR3 has 16 amino acids. Study findings and constraints: CMV serostatus was the only immune exposure information that was available.

The rearrangement uses TRBV6-5 and TRBJ2-7, with TRBD1 matching 8 bases. The sample comprised PBMCs. The TCR comes from a male donor in good health and CMV-seropositive. CDR3 in DNA: TGTGCCAGCAGTTACTCGGGGACAGGAAAGTTCTACGAGCAGTACTTC. This gives the protein CASSYSGTGKFYEQYF.